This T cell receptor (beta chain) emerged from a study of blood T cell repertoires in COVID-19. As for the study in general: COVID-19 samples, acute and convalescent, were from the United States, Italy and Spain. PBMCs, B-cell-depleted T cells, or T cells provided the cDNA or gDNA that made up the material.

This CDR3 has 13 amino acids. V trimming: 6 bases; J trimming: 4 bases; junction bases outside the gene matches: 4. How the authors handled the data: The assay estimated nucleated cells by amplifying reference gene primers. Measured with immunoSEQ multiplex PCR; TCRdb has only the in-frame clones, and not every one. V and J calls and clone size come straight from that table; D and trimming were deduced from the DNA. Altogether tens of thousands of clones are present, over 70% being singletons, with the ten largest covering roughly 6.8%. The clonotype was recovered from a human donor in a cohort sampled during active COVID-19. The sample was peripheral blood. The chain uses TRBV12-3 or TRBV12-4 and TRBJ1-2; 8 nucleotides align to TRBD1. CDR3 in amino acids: CASSRDRTYGYTF. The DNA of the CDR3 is TGTGCCAGCAGCCGGGACAGGACCTATGGCTACACCTTC.